The 15 T cell receptor beta chains given below trace back to one sample, sequenced in a study of cytomegalovirus exposure and HLA in healthy donors. The PCR employed 60 Vbeta primers together with 13 Jbeta primers. Profiling relied on immunoSEQ multiplex PCR, and the TCRdb table lists in-frame clones only, not all of them. The repertoire consists of 150,000 to 200,000 clones, with roughly four fifths occurring once and the leading ten covering 1%. The sample comprised PBMCs. These receptors were collected from a woman aged 40 to 50 in good health and CMV-seronegative.

The V call is TRBV5-1, the J call TRBJ1-2; D ambiguous. CDR1 is SGHRS, CDR2 YFSETQ, per germline. The CDR3 is 17 residues long. V lost 4 bases, J lost 0 bases, and 19 bases lay in between. DNA for the CDR3: TGCGCCAGCAGCCCGGAGGGCTACATATCAGCTAACTATGGCTACACCTTC. Amino acid sequence: CASSPEGYISANYGYTF.

V usage is TRBV18 and J usage is TRBJ1-5; D gene unclear. Germline CDR1 is KGHSH and CDR2 is LQKENI. V was shortened by 3 bases and J by 4 bases, with 4 bases between the two germline ends. The CDR3 runs to 12 residues. CDR3 coding DNA: TGTGCCAGCTCACCCCAAAATCAGCCCCAGCATTTT. Protein: CASSPQNQPQHF.

CDR3 residues: CASSPRSGVSYEQYF. CDR3 nucleotide sequence: TGTGCCAGCAGCCCCAGGAGCGGGGTCTCCTACGAGCAGTACTTC. The J gene is TRBJ2-7, the V gene TRBV9; 7 bases agree with TRBD2. This CDR3 comprises 15 residues. Germline values: CDR1 SGDLS, CDR2 YYNGEE. V gave up 4 bases and J gave up 0 bases; unmatched junction bases: 7.

The CDR3 here is CASSQGSLVNEQFF. The CDR3 DNA reads TGCGCCAGCAGCCAAGGCTCGCTAGTCAATGAGCAGTTCTTC. This chain uses TRBV4-1 with TRBJ2-1; D not certain. Deletions cut 1 base from V and 6 bases from J, with 10 bases between. From germline, CDR1 is MGHRA and CDR2 YSYEKL. CDR3 length equals 14 residues.

The chain is built from TRBV18 and TRBJ2-7, with TRBD2 matching 11 bases. V lost 5 bases and J lost 4; bases outside the gene matches: 7. The CDR3 has 15 amino acids. Germline V gene data show CDR1 as KGHSH and CDR2 as LQKENI. In DNA form, the CDR3 reads TGTGCCAGCTCAGTCGGACTAGCGGGCTCGTACGAGCAGTACTTC. This codes for CASSVGLAGSYEQYF.

The gene calls are TRBV2 and TRBJ1-1; possibly TRBD1 for D (6 bases). CDR1 SNHLY and CDR2 FYNNEI come from the germline V gene. There are 13 residues in the CDR3. V lost 5 bases to trimming and J lost 8 bases, with 15 bases between them. CDR3 sequence: CASSMDSGLEAFF. The CDR3 nucleotides are TGTGCCAGCAGTATGGACAGCGGACTCGAAGCTTTCTTT.

This sequence joins TRBV19 and TRBJ2-5; TRBD1 matches at 7 bases. The trim removed 8 bases at V and 2 bases at J, leaving 5 bases unmatched. The CDR3 has 13 residues. In germline, CDR1 is LNHDA, CDR2 SQIVND (reference sequence). The chain's CDR3 is CASAQGQQETQYF. The CDR3 nucleotides read TGTGCCAGTGCCCAGGGACAGCAAGAGACCCAGTACTTC.

The rearrangement links TRBV4-2 to TRBJ2-1; TRBD2 is a possible D gene (6 bases). There are 20 residues in the CDR3. Germline CDR1 and CDR2: LGHNA and YNFKEQ. The V end was cut by 9 bases, the J end by 6 bases, with 36 bases between. Here the CDR3 reads CASSRESRVRLGGRFNEQFF. In DNA form, the CDR3 reads TGTGCCAGTTCAAGGGAGTCGAGGGTTCGCCTCGGGGGTCGCTTCAATGAGCAGTTCTTC.

The rearrangement joins TRBV5-1 to TRBJ2-7; TRBD1 matches 11 bases. Germline V CDR1 and CDR2: SGHRS, YFSETQ. This CDR3 comprises 15 residues. V shed 2 bases and J 4 bases; nucleotides not matched to a gene: 5. The CDR3 DNA reads TGCGCCAGCAGCTTTACGGGACAGGGGGATTACGAGCAGTACTTC. Its protein product is CASSFTGQGDYEQYF.

The rearrangement links TRBV15 to TRBJ2-3; D perhaps matches TRBD1 (6 bases). V was trimmed by 2 bases and J by 7 bases, leaving 13 bases between them. Germline values: CDR1 LNHNV, CDR2 YYDKDF (reference sequence). CDR3 length: 14 residues. The CDR3 nucleotides read TGTGCCACCAGCAGACCCGGGACACAAAATACGCAGTATTTT. Its protein product is CATSRPGTQNTQYF.

The table lists this clone with a few counts. The chain combines TRBV18 with TRBJ2-7; the D is unclear. CDR3 size: 15 residues. The V end lost 3 bases, the J end lost 0 bases, and 12 bases lay between the germline ends. Germline V gives CDR1 KGHSH, CDR2 LQKENI. CDR3 sequence reads: CASSPVGGDSYEQYF. CDR3 nucleotides: TGTGCCAGCTCACCCGTTGGTGGAGACTCCTACGAGCAGTACTTC.

This chain connects TRBV30 to TRBJ2-3, with 7 bases aligning to TRBD2. Germline V gene lookup returns CDR1 GTSNPN and CDR2 SVGIG (reference sequence). This CDR3 has 14 residues. J was trimmed by 2 bases and V by 2 bases; bases with no gene match: 4. In nucleotides, the CDR3 is TGTGCCTGGAGTCGGGACTACGTCACAGATACGCAGTATTTT. This codes for CAWSRDYVTDTQYF. The whole variable domain, remainder taken from reference TRBV30 and TRBJ2-3, is SQTIHQWPATLVQPVGSPLSLECTVEGTSNPNLYWYRQAAGRGLQLLFYSVGIGQISSEVPQNLSASRPQDRQFILSSKKLLLSDSGFYLCAWSRDYVTDTQYFGPGTRLTVL.

The chain joins TRBV5-1 to TRBJ2-7, with TRBD2 matching over 10 bases. Trimming cost V 3 bases and J 2 bases; bases outside gene matches: 8. The CDR3 covers 16 residues. Germline CDR1 SGHRS, CDR2 YFSETQ. CDR3 protein: CASSSLLAGNAYEQYF. The CDR3 nucleotides read TGCGCCAGCAGCTCCCTACTAGCGGGAAACGCCTACGAGCAGTACTTC.

The chain links TRBV5-1 to TRBJ2-1; 8 nucleotides line up with TRBD1. The V and J ends lost 3 bases and 3 bases, in that order; junction bases with no gene match: 5. Germline loops: CDR1 SGHRS, CDR2 YFSETQ. The CDR3 has 15 residues. CDR3 sequence reads: CASSSDRAGYNEQFF. In nucleotides, the CDR3 is TGCGCCAGCAGCTCGGACAGGGCAGGCTACAATGAGCAGTTCTTC.

This sequence joins TRBV2 and TRBJ1-5; D possibly corresponds to TRBD1 (6 bases). CDR1 is SNHLY, CDR2 FYNNEI, per germline. There are 15 residues in the CDR3. V gave up 5 bases and J gave up 0 bases, with 11 bases separating them. CDR3 DNA sequence: TGTGCCAGCAGTCTCAGGGGCGATAGCAATCAGCCCCAGCATTTT. Its translation is CASSLRGDSNQPQHF.